This T cell receptor beta chain stems from a study of post-analysis software for immune sequencing data. Study context: Recorded subtypes: relapsing-remitting, secondary progressive, progressive-relapsing; some patients unannotated.

V lost 0 bases and J 6 bases, leaving 9 bases between the germline ends. Germline V gene lookup returns CDR1 SGHKS and CDR2 YYEKEE (reference sequence). The CDR3 consists of 13 residues. Study outcomes and limitations: By F measure, samples from a shared preparation batch strongly co-clustered. A few TRBV segments (TRBV5-6, TRBV5-1 and TRBV20-1 among them) occurred more frequently in patients than in controls. Compared with controls, patients showed significantly lower normalized Chao1 diversity.

Built from TCR beta cDNA, the libraries had unique molecular identifiers in them. From the PCR reads, TCRdb called clonotypes with MiXCR, one entry per CDR3 protein. This sample yields roughly 870,000 distinct CDR3 sequences, of which approximately 57% are seen a single time; approximately 4.3% belongs to the top ten. A remark on this clonotype: Its antigen is unknown.

The sample taken for sequencing was blood. The V call is TRBV5-5, the J call TRBJ1-1; weak D call: TRBD1 (6 bases). The source is a girl aged 10-17 years with multiple sclerosis. CDR3 in amino acids: CASSLAGAPEAFF. DNA of the CDR3: TGTGCCAGCAGCTTGGCAGGGGCCCCTGAAGCTTTCTTT. The variable domain in full, with the rest retrieved from reference TRBV5-5 and TRBJ1-1, is DAGVTQSPTHLIKTRGQQVTLRCSPISGHKSVSWYQQVLGQGPQFIFQYYEKEERGRGNFPDRFSARQFPNYSSELNVNALLLGDSALYLCASSLAGAPEAFFGQGTRLTVV.